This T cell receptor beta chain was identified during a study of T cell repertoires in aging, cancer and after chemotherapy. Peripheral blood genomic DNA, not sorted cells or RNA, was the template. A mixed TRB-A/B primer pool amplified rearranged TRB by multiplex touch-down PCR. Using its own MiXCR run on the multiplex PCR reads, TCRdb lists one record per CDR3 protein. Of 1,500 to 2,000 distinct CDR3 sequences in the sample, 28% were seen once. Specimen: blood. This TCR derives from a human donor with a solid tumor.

This chain's CDR3 is CASAGEGEGYEQYF. The DNA of the CDR3 is TGTGCCAGTGCCGGGGAGGGTGAGGGCTACGAGCAGTACTTC. V usage is TRBV27 and J usage is TRBJ2-7, with 7 bases aligning to TRBD2. The germline V gene has CDR1 MNHEY and CDR2 SMNVEV (reference sequence). Trimming removed 9 bases from V and 3 bases from J; junction bases left unmatched: 11. CDR3 length: 14 residues.